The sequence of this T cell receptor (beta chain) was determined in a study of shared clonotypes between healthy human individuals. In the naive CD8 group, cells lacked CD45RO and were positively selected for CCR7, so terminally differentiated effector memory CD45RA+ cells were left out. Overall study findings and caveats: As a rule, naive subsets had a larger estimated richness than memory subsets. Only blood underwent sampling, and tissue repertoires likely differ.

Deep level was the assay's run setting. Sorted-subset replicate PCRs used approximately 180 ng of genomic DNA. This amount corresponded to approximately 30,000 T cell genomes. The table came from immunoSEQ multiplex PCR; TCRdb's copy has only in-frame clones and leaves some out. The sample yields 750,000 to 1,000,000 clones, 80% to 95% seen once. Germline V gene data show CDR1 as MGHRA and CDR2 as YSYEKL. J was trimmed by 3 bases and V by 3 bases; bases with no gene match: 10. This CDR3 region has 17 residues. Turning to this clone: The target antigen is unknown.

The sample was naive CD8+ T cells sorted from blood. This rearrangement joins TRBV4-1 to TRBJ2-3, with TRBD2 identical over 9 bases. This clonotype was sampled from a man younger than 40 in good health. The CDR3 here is CASSHGLAPTITDTQYF. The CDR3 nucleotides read TGCGCCAGCAGCCACGGACTAGCGCCAACGATAACAGATACGCAGTATTTT.